This entry lists 2 T cell receptor beta chains sequenced from one sample in a study of shared clonotypes between healthy human individuals. Naive CD8 cells were CD45RO-negative, positively selected for CCR7, excluding terminally differentiated effector memory CD45RA+ cells. Libraries were prepared by immunoSEQ multiplex PCR; TCRdb keeps only in-frame clonotypes and omits some of them. The sample has 1.5 million to 2.5 million clones, roughly 94% seen once. Sequenced: naive CD8+ T cells sorted from blood. The receptors come from a man aged 18 to 30 in good health.

The rearrangement joins TRBV6-5 to TRBJ1-6; D not resolved. The ends were cut back, 2 bases at V and 1 base at J, with 6 bases in the middle. The CDR3 covers 15 residues. The germline gives CDR1 MNHEY, CDR2 SVGAGI. The CDR3 DNA sequence: TGTGCCAGCAGTTACCGGGAATCCTATAATTCACCCCTCCACTTT. Protein: CASSYRESYNSPLHF.

The rearrangement joins TRBV7-9 to TRBJ2-7; D is perhaps TRBD1 or TRBD2 (6 bases each). Germline CDR1 is SEHNR and CDR2 is FQNEAQ (reference sequence). The CDR3 is 14 amino acids. Trimming shortened V by 4 bases and J by 0 bases, and 10 bases separated the two germline ends. CDR3 coding DNA: TGTGCCAGCAGCTATGGAGGGGGCTCCTACGAGCAGTACTTC. The encoded protein is CASSYGGGSYEQYF.